This T cell receptor (beta chain) was captured in a study of post-analysis software for immune sequencing data. Points from the study as a whole: Samples prepared in the same batch strongly co-clustered by F measure. Diversity measured as normalized Chao1 was significantly lower in multiple sclerosis patients than in controls. In patients, a few TRBV segments were more frequent than in controls, with TRBV5-6, TRBV5-1 and TRBV20-1 among them.

The CDR3 length is 17 residues. Trimming took off 1 base at V and 4 bases at J, with 17 bases between the two ends. Germline CDR1 is LGHNA and CDR2 is YSLEER. Comments on this clonotype: Its target is not known.

TCR beta cDNA libraries included unique molecular identifiers. The authors obtained roughly 0.5 million cDNA molecules from about 0.94 to 9.7 million T cells. TCRdb reprocessed the PCR reads with MiXCR, giving one entry per CDR3 protein. The data hold approximately 360,000 distinct CDR3 sequences, with less than 40% observed a single time. The material sequenced was blood. This sequence joins TRBV4-3 and TRBJ2-1; the D call may be TRBD1 or TRBD2 (6 bases each). The TCR originated in a girl aged 5 to 17 with multiple sclerosis. The CDR3, as DNA: TGCGCCAGCAGCCAAGGGGGGGCCGCGATCGGGTACAATGAGCAGTTCTTC. Its translation is CASSQGGAAIGYNEQFF.